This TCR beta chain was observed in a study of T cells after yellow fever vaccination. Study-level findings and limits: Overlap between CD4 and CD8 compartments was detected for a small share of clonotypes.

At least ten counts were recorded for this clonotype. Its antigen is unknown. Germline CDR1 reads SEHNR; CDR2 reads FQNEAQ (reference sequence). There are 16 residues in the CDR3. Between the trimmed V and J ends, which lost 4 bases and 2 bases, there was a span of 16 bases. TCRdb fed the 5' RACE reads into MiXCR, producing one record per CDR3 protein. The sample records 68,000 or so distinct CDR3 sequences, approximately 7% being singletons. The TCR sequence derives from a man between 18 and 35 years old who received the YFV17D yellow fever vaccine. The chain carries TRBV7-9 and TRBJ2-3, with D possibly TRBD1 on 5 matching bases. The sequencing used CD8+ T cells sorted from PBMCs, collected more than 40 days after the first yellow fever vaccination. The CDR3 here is CASSSRQLTNTDTQYF. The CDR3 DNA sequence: TGTGCCAGCAGCTCCAGACAGCTCACCAACACAGATACGCAGTATTTT.